The sample holds a few counts of the clone carrying this T cell receptor (beta chain). The antigen is unknown. Trimming stripped 1 base from V and 4 bases from J, with 16 bases between. The V gene's germline CDR1 is MGHRA and CDR2 YSYEKL. This CDR3 spans 16 amino acids. TCRdb recomputed calls from the 5' RACE reads with MiXCR, one row per CDR3 protein. The data hold 190,000 or so distinct CDR3 sequences, with around 13% observed a single time. The sample comes from a study of CD8 T cells in ankylosing spondylitis. Study results and limitations: It was reported that disease-linked clones were significantly enriched in matched ankylosing spondylitis synovial fluid.

This chain connects TRBV4-1 to TRBJ1-2; no clear D gene. Sequencing was carried out using blood, either unsorted or a sorted T cell fraction (not recorded which). The clonotype originates from a male donor with ankylosing spondylitis or in good health (not recorded which). This chain's CDR3 is CASSQVVASGFYGYTF. The CDR3 coding sequence is TGCGCCAGCAGCCAAGTTGTGGCGAGTGGTTTCTATGGCTACACCTTC.